Detailed here is one T cell receptor (beta chain). The CDR3 runs 14 residues. Trimming cost V 4 bases and J 3 bases, with 13 bases left between them. CDR1 is MNHEY, CDR2 SVGAGI, per germline. The assay was immunoSEQ multiplex PCR, and TCRdb's table has in-frame clones only and misses some. The sample consists of approximately 51,000 clones, 85% to 95% of them appearing once. The record originates from a study of technical replicates of blood from a handful of donors. The clonotype originates from a human donor in good health. Some clones in this sample may be carry-over from other donors' samples. The V gene is TRBV6-5, the J gene TRBJ2-7; TRBD1 is a possible D gene (7 bases). Sequencing used PBMCs. This CDR3 is CASSSRQGLYEQYF. The CDR3 region has the DNA TGTGCCAGCAGTTCAAGACAGGGACTCTACGAGCAGTACTTC.